A selection of T cell receptor beta chains follows, all from one sample in a study of human T cells and chemical hapten exposure. One entry per CDR3 protein, called by TCRdb with MiXCR from the RACE reads. The repertoire includes about 89,000 distinct CDR3 sequences, 11% of them detected once, and around 3.1% sits in the top ten. This specimen consisted of whole blood, obtained in connection with sensitization to the hapten diphenylcyclopropenone (DPC). The receptor set was obtained from a woman between 55 and 75 years old with alopecia areata. Some clones in this sample may be carry-over from other donors' samples. Each CDR3 is given without its conserved first and last residue. Each record gives: V gene, J gene, CDR3 protein.

>TRBV12-3/TRBV12-4|TRBJ2-2
ASSLAGSNTGELF
>TRBV7-3|TRBJ2-3
ASSTSALPDTQY
>TRBV14|TRBJ1-1
ASSRQGVRTEAF
>TRBV6-2/TRBV6-3|TRBJ2-7
ASRSLRDSPSEQY
>TRBV5-1|TRBJ2-1
ASSHLLAGSGNEQF
>TRBV29-1|TRBJ1-1
SVGYNTEAF
>TRBV12-3/TRBV12-4|TRBJ2-7
ASRGSAAYEQY
>TRBV5-1|TRBJ2-3
ASSLVTSVTDTQY
>TRBV7-6|TRBJ1-4
ASSLGQSNEKLF
>TRBV5-1|TRBJ2-2
ASSLDRGTGELF
>TRBV28|TRBJ2-7
ASIGWGAREQY
>TRBV11-3|TRBJ2-2
ASSGLAGTGELF
>TRBV2|TRBJ2-1
ASKSPPSYNEQF
>TRBV5-1|TRBJ1-1
ASSPGTGVTTEAF
>TRBV21-1|TRBJ2-7
ASSKFLRDLEY
>TRBV19|TRBJ1-5
ASSIGQGSNKGNQPQH
>TRBV5-1|TRBJ1-6
ASSLEGQDNSPLH
>TRBV6-6|TRBJ2-1
ASSWVETSGGGRNEQF
>TRBV4-1|TRBJ1-1
ASSQERGLVQGTEAF
>TRBV19|TRBJ1-5
ASSISVDQPQH
>TRBV20-1|TRBJ2-5
SAGGNTKETQY
>TRBV5-1|TRBJ2-1
ASSLVQYNEQF
>TRBV20-1|TRBJ1-1
SARGPNTEAF
>TRBV9|TRBJ2-1
ASSASPGVRWGKNLSNEQF
>TRBV18|TRBJ1-1
ASSPRTQDSEAF
>TRBV7-6|TRBJ2-5
ASSRTSAGGQETQY
>TRBV5-1|TRBJ1-1
ASSYTGLEAF
>TRBV29-1|TRBJ2-5
SSEEGGETQY
>TRBV29-1|TRBJ1-2
SVEPGQNYGYT
>TRBV19|TRBJ1-5
ASTTGQGGDQPQH
>TRBV25-1|TRBJ1-2
ASSERSGTAFNYGYT
>TRBV29-1|TRBJ2-7
SVEDWTGYGEQY
>TRBV6-2/TRBV6-3|TRBJ2-1
ASRPIRQGIGAYNEQF
>TRBV2|TRBJ1-1
ASSGPGGLNTEAF
>TRBV5-6|TRBJ2-5
ASSTQAQEQY
>TRBV20-1|TRBJ2-5
SARDRPLALGRETQY
>TRBV11-2|TRBJ2-2
ASQGRQFVNTGELF
>TRBV6-6|TRBJ2-5
ASSQRGRETQY
>TRBV5-1|TRBJ1-6
ASSLVTRDRPRSSYNSPLH
>TRBV5-1|TRBJ2-3
ASSWRGTSQPDTQY
>TRBV7-9|TRBJ1-2
ASSLGLGLSNHGYT
>TRBV11-2|TRBJ2-1
ASSQGRVSYNEQF
>TRBV11-2|TRBJ2-5
ASTPRETQY
>TRBV5-1|TRBJ2-4
ASSLGDIKNIQY
>TRBV7-8|TRBJ2-2
ASSLALGDHGELF
>TRBV5-6|TRBJ2-5
ASSSRQALETQY
>TRBV15|TRBJ1-2
ATSNGGGYT
>TRBV4-2|TRBJ2-7
ASSHLYEQY
>TRBV7-9|TRBJ1-1
ASSEAF
>TRBV20-1|TRBJ2-3
SGLALADTQY
>TRBV5-6|TRBJ1-1
ASSFYDRMNTEAF